Below are 8 T cell receptor beta chains sequenced from a single sample in a study of blood T cells in healthy people across ages. A second about 6 to 12 cycle PCR used barcoded and J-beta primers. TCRdb recomputed calls from the 5' RACE reads with MiXCR, one row per CDR3 protein. The data hold under 2 million distinct CDR3 sequences, with about 31% observed a single time. Sequencing was done on a sample of blood. The receptors were gathered from a woman younger than 45 in good health.

This clonotype was seen ten or more times. The rearrangement joins TRBV29-1 to TRBJ2-5; D gene ambiguous. The CDR3 contains 13 residues. Per germline, CDR1 SQVTM and CDR2 ANQGSEA. Between the trimmed V and J ends, which lost 7 bases and 4 bases, there was a span of 16 bases. This CDR3 is CSGPTGAGETQYF. The CDR3 nucleotides are TGCAGCGGCCCGACTGGCGCAGGAGAGACCCAGTACTTC.

J is TRBJ1-1 and V is TRBV2, with D hard to call. Germline loops: CDR1 SNHLY, CDR2 FYNNEI. CDR3 length: 12 amino acids. The germline V and J ends were trimmed by 3 bases and 7 bases, with 9 bases remaining between them. This chain's CDR3 is CASSETRFEAFF. In nucleotides, the CDR3 is TGTGCCAGCAGTGAGACACGGTTTGAAGCTTTCTTT.

This chain connects TRBV27 to TRBJ1-5; D is possibly TRBD1 (5 bases). The CDR3 runs 16 residues. Trimming left V 3 bases short and J 6 bases short, with 18 bases between. Germline values: CDR1 MNHEY, CDR2 SMNVEV (reference sequence). CDR3 residues: CASSLGTEGSGQPQHF. The CDR3 coding sequence is TGTGCCAGCAGTTTGGGGACGGAGGGATCGGGTCAGCCCCAGCATTTT.

The chain joins TRBV12-3 or TRBV12-4 to TRBJ1-2; 7 nucleotides match TRBD1. V lost 7 bases, J lost 8 bases, and 13 bases stayed unmatched. This CDR3 is 14 amino acids long. CDR3 region: CASTTLTGWGGYTF. The CDR3 region has the DNA TGTGCCAGCACCACGTTGACAGGGTGGGGAGGCTACACCTTC.

This chain connects TRBV7-2 to TRBJ2-5; D uncertain. The better agreement between TRBJ2-7 and the DNA end casts doubt on the J call. This CDR3 contains 12 residues. Looked up from germline, CDR1 is SGHTA and CDR2 is FQGNSA. CDR3 in amino acids: CASSSSFHEQYF. CDR3 sequence (DNA): TGTGCCAGCAGCTCGTCTTTCCACGAGCAGTACTTC.

The sample holds a few counts of this clonotype. The rearrangement links TRBV28 to TRBJ2-7; D is ambiguous. This CDR3 is 14 amino acids long. The germline V gene encodes CDR1 MDHEN and CDR2 SYDVKM. Trimming cost V 7 bases and J 3 bases, with 16 bases left between them. The CDR3: CASTIRSRNYEQYF. The CDR3 bases are TGTGCCAGCACTATCAGGTCGCGGAACTACGAGCAGTACTTC.

This clonotype was picked up a small number of times. The V gene is TRBV20-1, the J gene TRBJ2-7; D ambiguous. The V end was cut by 0 bases, the J end by 0 bases, with 12 bases between. The germline CDR1 and CDR2 sequences are DFQATT and SNEGSKA (reference sequence). This CDR3 is 15 amino acids long. CDR3 protein: CSARDFGPSSYEQYF. DNA of the CDR3: TGCAGTGCTAGAGATTTTGGACCCAGCTCCTACGAGCAGTACTTC.

V is TRBV4-1 and J is TRBJ2-1; TRBD2 aligns across 12 bases. The V segment lost 5 bases and the J segment 7 bases; nucleotides outside the gene matches: 9. The CDR3 extends over 16 amino acids. CDR1 and CDR2 from the germline V gene are MGHRA and YSYEKL. CDR3 sequence (DNA): TGCGCCAGCAGCGTCAGACTAGCGGGGGCCGGAAATGAGCAGTTCTTC. This gives the protein CASSVRLAGAGNEQFF.